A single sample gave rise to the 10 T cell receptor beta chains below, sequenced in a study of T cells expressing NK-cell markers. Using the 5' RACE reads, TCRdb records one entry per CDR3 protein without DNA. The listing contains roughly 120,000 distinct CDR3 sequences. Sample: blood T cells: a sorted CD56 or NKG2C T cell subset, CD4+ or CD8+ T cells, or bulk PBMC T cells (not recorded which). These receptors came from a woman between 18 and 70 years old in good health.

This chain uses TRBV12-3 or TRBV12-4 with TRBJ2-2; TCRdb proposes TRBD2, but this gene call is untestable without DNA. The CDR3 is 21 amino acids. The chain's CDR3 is CASSLALRLAGGPRDTGELFF.

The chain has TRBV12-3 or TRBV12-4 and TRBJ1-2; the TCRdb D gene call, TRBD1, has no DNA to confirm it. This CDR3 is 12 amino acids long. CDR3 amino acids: CASAQGIYGYTF.

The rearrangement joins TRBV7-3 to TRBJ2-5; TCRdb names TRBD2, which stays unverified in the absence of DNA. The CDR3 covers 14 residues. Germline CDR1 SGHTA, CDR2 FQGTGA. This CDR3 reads CASSLAFPAETQYF.

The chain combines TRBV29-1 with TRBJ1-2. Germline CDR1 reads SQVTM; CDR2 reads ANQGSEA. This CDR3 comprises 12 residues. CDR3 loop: CSAAVANYGYTF. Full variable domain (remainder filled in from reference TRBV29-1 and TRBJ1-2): SAVISQKPSRDICQRGTSLTIQCQVDSQVTMMFWYRQQPGQSLTLIATANQGSEATYESGFVIDKFPISRPNLTFSTLTVSNMSPEDSSIYLCSAAVANYGYTFGSGTRLTVV.

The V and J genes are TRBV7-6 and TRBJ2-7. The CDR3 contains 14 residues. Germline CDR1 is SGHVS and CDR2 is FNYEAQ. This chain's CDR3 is CASSLVAENYEQYF.

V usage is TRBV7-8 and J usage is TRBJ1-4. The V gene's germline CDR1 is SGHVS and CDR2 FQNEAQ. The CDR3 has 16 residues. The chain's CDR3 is CASSLGGGPGGEKLFF.

This chain's CDR3 is CASSQERGSSYNEQFF. The gene calls are TRBV4-1 and TRBJ2-1; checking the TCRdb D call of TRBD2 is not possible without DNA. The germline V gene encodes CDR1 MGHRA and CDR2 YSYEKL. CDR3 length equals 16 residues.

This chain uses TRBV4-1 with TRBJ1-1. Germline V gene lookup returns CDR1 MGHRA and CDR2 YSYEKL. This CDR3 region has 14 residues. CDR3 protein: CASSQASRDTEAFF.

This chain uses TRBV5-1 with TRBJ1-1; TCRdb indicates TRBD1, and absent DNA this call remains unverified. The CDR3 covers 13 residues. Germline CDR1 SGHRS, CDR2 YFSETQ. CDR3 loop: CASSLTGSTEAFF. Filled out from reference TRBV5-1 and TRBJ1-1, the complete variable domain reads KAGVTQTPRYLIKTRGQQVTLSCSPISGHRSVSWYQQTPGQGLQFLFEYFSETQRNKGNFPGRFSGRQFSNSRSEMNVSTLELGDSALYLCASSLTGSTEAFFGQGTRLTVV.

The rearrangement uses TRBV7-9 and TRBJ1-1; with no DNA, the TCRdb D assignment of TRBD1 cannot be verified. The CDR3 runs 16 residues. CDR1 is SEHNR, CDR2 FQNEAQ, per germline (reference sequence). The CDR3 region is CASRSPGRGENTEAFF.